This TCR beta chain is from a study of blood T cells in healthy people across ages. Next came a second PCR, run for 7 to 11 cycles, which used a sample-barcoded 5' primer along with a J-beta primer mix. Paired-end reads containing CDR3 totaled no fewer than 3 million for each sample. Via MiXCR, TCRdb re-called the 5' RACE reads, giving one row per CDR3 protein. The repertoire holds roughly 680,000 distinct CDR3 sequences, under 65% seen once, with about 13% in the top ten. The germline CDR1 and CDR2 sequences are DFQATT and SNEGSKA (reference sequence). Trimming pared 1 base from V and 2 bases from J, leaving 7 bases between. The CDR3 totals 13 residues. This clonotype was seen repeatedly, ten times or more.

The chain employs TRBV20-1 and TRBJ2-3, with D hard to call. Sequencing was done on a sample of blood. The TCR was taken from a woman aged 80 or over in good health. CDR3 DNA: TGCAGTGCTAGAGTTCCGTACACAGATACGCAGTATTTT. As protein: CSARVPYTDTQYF.